This T cell receptor beta chain was obtained from a study of T cells after yellow fever vaccination. In TCRdb, the 5' RACE reads were re-called with MiXCR into one record per CDR3 protein. Of more than 90,000 distinct CDR3 sequences listed, 8% to 9.5% are singletons. V was clipped by 0 bases and J by 3 bases, with 15 bases between them. CDR1 is MNHEY, CDR2 SVGAGI, per germline. The CDR3 contains 17 residues. This receptor was taken from a man younger than 45 who received the YFV17D yellow fever vaccine. This chain links TRBV6-5 with TRBJ2-1, with a weak D call TRBD1 (5 bases). Sequenced here: CD8+ T cells sorted from PBMCs, sampled 45 days after the yellow fever booster vaccination. The CDR3 sequence is CASSYSMLSDNYNEQFF. CDR3 bases: TGTGCCAGCAGTTACTCGATGCTTTCGGACAACTACAATGAGCAGTTCTTC.